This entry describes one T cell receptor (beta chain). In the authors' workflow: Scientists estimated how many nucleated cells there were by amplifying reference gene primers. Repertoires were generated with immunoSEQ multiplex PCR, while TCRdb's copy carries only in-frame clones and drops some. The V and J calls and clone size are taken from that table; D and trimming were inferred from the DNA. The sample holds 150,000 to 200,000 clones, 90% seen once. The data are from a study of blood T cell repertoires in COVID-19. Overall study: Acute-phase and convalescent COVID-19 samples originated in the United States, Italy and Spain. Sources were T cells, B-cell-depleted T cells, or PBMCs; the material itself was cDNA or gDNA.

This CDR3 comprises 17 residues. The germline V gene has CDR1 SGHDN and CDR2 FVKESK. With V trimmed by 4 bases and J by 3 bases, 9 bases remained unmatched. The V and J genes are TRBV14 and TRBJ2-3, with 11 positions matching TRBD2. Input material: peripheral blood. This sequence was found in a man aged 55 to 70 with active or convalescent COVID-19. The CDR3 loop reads CASSPLPSGRLTDTQYF. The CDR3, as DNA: TGTGCCAGCAGCCCTCTCCCTAGCGGGAGGTTGACAGATACGCAGTATTTT.